This record concerns one TCR beta chain sequence. The data were taken from a study of Ad26.COV2.S vaccination and SARS-CoV-2 variants. Assay used: immunoSEQ multiplex PCR; TCRdb lists only in-frame clones, some missing. The sample yields roughly 380,000 clones, around 87% seen once. Germline CDR1 LNHDA, CDR2 SQIVND (reference sequence). V was shortened by 3 bases and J by 3 bases, with 12 bases between the two germline ends. The CDR3 runs 15 residues. This sample's treatment: around 19 received Ad26.COV2.S at low or high dose, single or two shots; about five received placebo; per-sample allocation not given. Day 63 after the first injection of vaccine or placebo was the sampling time.

This sequence joins TRBV19 and TRBJ2-1; D perhaps matches TRBD2 (6 bases). The sequences come from peripheral blood, collected in a trial of Ad26.COV2.S vaccine versus placebo. This TCR came from a person between 18 and 65 years old who received the Ad26.COV2.S COVID-19 vaccine or a placebo. CDR3: CASSISSGLYNEQFF. The CDR3 DNA follows: TGTGCCAGTAGTATCAGCTCGGGACTCTACAATGAGCAGTTCTTC.